Below are 21 T cell receptor beta chains sequenced from a single sample in a study of blood T cell dynamics during melanoma immunotherapy. Produced via immunoSEQ multiplex PCR; TCRdb's table is partial and in-frame only. Of about 11,000 clones detected, just under 85% appear once; the ten largest clones hold 12% to 15%. Specified time point: pre-treatment baseline. Sample: blood, taken from a patient treated with checkpoint blockade. Source of these receptors: a human donor with melanoma.

This clone is large (0.1 to 1%) by share. The gene calls are TRBV5-1 and TRBJ2-7; 11 nucleotides line up with TRBD1. V lost 7 bases, J lost 2 bases, and 5 bases stayed unmatched. The CDR3 runs to 14 residues. Germline CDR1 reads SGHRS; CDR2 reads YFSETQ. CDR3 loop: CASAPGQGAYEQYF. In DNA, the CDR3 is TGCGCCAGCGCCCCGGGACAGGGGGCCTACGAGCAGTACTTC.

This sequence joins TRBV7-2 and TRBJ1-2, with D possibly TRBD1 on 6 matching bases. This CDR3 contains 16 residues. Trimming took 1 base from V and 2 from J, leaving 14 bases between them. Germline CDR1 and CDR2: SGHTA and FQGNSA. CDR3: CASSLEGRGSNYGYTF. In nucleotides, the CDR3 is TGTGCCAGCAGCTTAGAGGGCAGGGGTTCCAACTATGGCTACACCTTC.

The J gene is TRBJ1-5, the V gene TRBV27; 7 bases fit TRBD1. Germline assignment: CDR1 MNHEY and CDR2 SMNVEV (reference sequence). Trimming took 4 bases from V and 0 from J; bases not matched to a gene: 6. The length of the CDR3 is 16 residues. CDR3 sequence reads: CASSSSTGNSNQPQHF. In DNA, the CDR3 is TGTGCCAGCAGTTCCTCGACAGGGAATAGCAATCAGCCCCAGCATTTT.

DNA of the CDR3: TGTGCCAGCACCCCCTCTTGGGCAGGGATGAACACTGAAGCTTTCTTT. Translated: CASTPSWAGMNTEAFF. V usage is TRBV6-6 and J usage is TRBJ1-1; a possible D gene is TRBD1 (5 bases). The CDR3 covers 16 residues. Trimming removed 7 bases at V and 0 bases at J, with 18 bases between. CDR1 and CDR2 from the germline V gene are MNHNY and SVGAGI (reference sequence).

This sequence joins TRBV19 and TRBJ1-1; TRBD1 might be the D (5 bases). Germline loops: CDR1 LNHDA, CDR2 SQIVND (reference sequence). The CDR3 has 16 amino acids. Trimming took off 6 bases at V and 5 bases at J, with 22 bases between the two ends. This chain's CDR3 is CASSRGAGPRGTEAFF. The CDR3, as DNA: TGTGCCAGTAGCCGAGGGGCAGGCCCTAGAGGAACTGAAGCTTTCTTT.

The V gene is TRBV4-3, the J gene TRBJ1-4, with 9 bases identical to TRBD1. V lost 0 bases and J lost 7; bases outside the gene matches: 6. From germline, CDR1 is LGHNA and CDR2 YSLEER. CDR3 length equals 16 residues. CDR3 sequence reads: CASSQDSYRGREKLFF. The CDR3 region has the DNA TGCGCCAGCAGCCAAGATAGTTACAGGGGGCGTGAAAAACTGTTTTTT.

The chain combines TRBV2 with TRBJ2-3; possibly TRBD2 for D (6 bases). Per germline, CDR1 SNHLY and CDR2 FYNNEI. The CDR3 is 12 amino acids. Trimming took 8 bases from V and 4 from J, leaving 10 bases between them. CDR3 in amino acids: CASRGEADTQYF. CDR3 nucleotide sequence: TGTGCCAGCCGAGGGGAGGCAGATACGCAGTATTTT.

A single count supports this clone. The chain has TRBV4-3 and TRBJ2-7, with D possibly being TRBD1 (5 bases). Germline CDR1 reads LGHNA; CDR2 reads YSLEER. The V end was cut by 0 bases, the J end by 3 bases, with 12 bases between. The CDR3 loop spans 15 amino acids. CDR3 bases: TGCGCCAGCAGCCAAGAGATGCGACAGAACTACGAGCAGTACTTC. Encoded protein: CASSQEMRQNYEQYF.

This sequence joins TRBV5-1 and TRBJ2-7; 11 bases fit TRBD2. The germline CDR1 and CDR2 sequences are SGHRS and YFSETQ. The junction had 3 bases not matched to a gene; V was cut back by 4 bases and J by 3 bases. CDR3 length: 14 residues. The chain's CDR3 is CASSETSGVYEQYF. The CDR3 coding sequence is TGCGCCAGCAGCGAGACTAGCGGGGTCTACGAGCAGTACTTC. The whole variable domain, filled in from reference TRBV5-1 and TRBJ2-7, reads KAGVTQTPRYLIKTRGQQVTLSCSPISGHRSVSWYQQTPGQGLQFLFEYFSETQRNKGNFPGRFSGRQFSNSRSEMNVSTLELGDSALYLCASSETSGVYEQYFGPGTRLTVT.

The J gene is TRBJ1-3, the V gene TRBV18; D gene ambiguous. Trimming stripped 2 bases from V and 0 bases from J, with 5 bases between. The germline V gene encodes CDR1 KGHSH and CDR2 LQKENI. The CDR3 is 14 amino acids. CDR3 sequence (DNA): TGTGCCAGCTCACCAAACAACTCTGGAAACACCATATATTTT. Translating gives CASSPNNSGNTIYF.

The chain links TRBV6-4 to TRBJ2-3; 10 nucleotides match TRBD2. Per the germline V gene, CDR1 is MRHNA and CDR2 is SNTAGT. The CDR3 sequence is 16 residues long. J lost 0 bases, V lost 4 bases, and 4 bases had no gene match. The DNA of the CDR3 is TGTGCCAGCAGTGCTCAAGCGGGGGGGAGCACAGATACGCAGTATTTT. Translated: CASSAQAGGSTDTQYF.

This chain uses TRBV5-5 with TRBJ2-5, with D possibly being TRBD2 (6 bases). This CDR3 contains 15 residues. V lost 4 bases and J lost 0, with 13 bases in between. The germline V gene encodes CDR1 SGHKS and CDR2 YYEKEE (reference sequence). CDR3 bases: TGTGCCAGCAGCCCAATGACTAGTTACCAAGAGACCCAGTACTTC. Translated, it gives CASSPMTSYQETQYF.

The rearrangement uses TRBV15 and TRBJ2-6, with D uncertain. Germline V CDR1 and CDR2: LNHNV, YYDKDF (reference sequence). The CDR3 runs 13 residues. V lost 1 base and J 8 bases, leaving 6 bases between the germline ends. The CDR3 region has the DNA TGTGCCACCAGCAGAGTCCCATCCAACGTCCTGACTTTC. Encoded protein: CATSRVPSNVLTF.

The rearrangement links TRBV5-5 to TRBJ2-3; D uncertain. CDR1 is SGHKS, CDR2 YYEKEE, per germline (reference sequence). V shed 0 bases and J shed 2 bases, with 10 bases lying between them. The CDR3 length is 15 residues. DNA of the CDR3: TGTGCCAGCAGCTTGGTCGCGGAGAACACAGATACGCAGTATTTT. Residues: CASSLVAENTDTQYF. The variable domain in full, completed from reference TRBV5-5 and TRBJ2-3, reads DAGVTQSPTHLIKTRGQQVTLRCSPISGHKSVSWYQQVLGQGPQFIFQYYEKEERGRGNFPDRFSARQFPNYSSELNVNALLLGDSALYLCASSLVAENTDTQYFGPGTRLTVL.

The J gene is TRBJ1-6, the V gene TRBV5-6; the D gene is possibly TRBD1 (6 bases). The germline CDR1 and CDR2 sequences are SGHDT and YYEEEE. V lost 4 bases and J 5 bases, leaving 7 bases between the germline ends. CDR3 size: 13 residues. CDR3 bases: TGTGCCAGCAGCCGGGACAATAATTCACCCCTCCACTTT. As protein: CASSRDNNSPLHF.

This rearrangement joins TRBV19 to TRBJ1-2, with a possible D match to TRBD1 (5 bases). Trimming left V 5 bases short and J 2 bases short, with 12 bases between. This CDR3 contains 14 residues. Germline values: CDR1 LNHDA, CDR2 SQIVND (reference sequence). This CDR3 is CASSVGTANYGYTF. DNA for the CDR3: TGTGCCAGTAGTGTCGGGACGGCCAACTATGGCTACACCTTC. Looking up the rest from reference TRBV19 and TRBJ1-2 gives the full variable domain: DGGITQSPKYLFRKEGQNVTLSCEQNLNHDAMYWYRQDPGQGLRLIYYSQIVNDFQKGDIAEGYSVSREKKESFPLTVTSAQKNPTAFYLCASSVGTANYGYTFGSGTRLTVV.

This clone was recorded a few times. The V gene is TRBV6-5, the J gene TRBJ1-6, with no clear D. The CDR3 length is 16 residues. Germline V gene data show CDR1 as MNHEY and CDR2 as SVGAGI. Trimming pared 2 bases from V and 7 bases from J, leaving 15 bases between. CDR3 loop: CASSYLYAGGNSPLHF. Written as DNA, the CDR3 is TGTGCCAGCAGTTACCTCTATGCAGGTGGGAATTCACCCCTCCACTTT.

V and J are TRBV11-2 and TRBJ2-7; D is unresolved. The CDR3 runs to 12 residues. V was trimmed by 5 bases and J by 7 bases, leaving 12 bases between them. In germline, CDR1 is SGHAT, CDR2 FQNNGV. This chain's CDR3 is CASSLGANEQYF. DNA for the CDR3: TGTGCCAGCAGCCTGGGTGCTAATGAGCAGTACTTC.

This chain links TRBV18 with TRBJ2-5, with 8 bases that match TRBD2. The J segment lost 1 base and the V segment lost 3 bases, leaving 10 bases of the junction unmatched. CDR1 and CDR2 from the germline V gene are KGHSH and LQKENI. The CDR3 runs to 17 residues. CDR3 amino acids: CASSPRAQRGSQETQYF. Written as DNA, the CDR3 is TGTGCCAGCTCACCGAGGGCCCAGCGGGGGAGCCAAGAGACCCAGTACTTC. Using reference TRBV18 and TRBJ2-5 for the parts outside the CDR3, the full variable domain is NAGVMQNPRHLVRRRGQEARLRCSPMKGHSHVYWYRQLPEEGLKFMVYLQKENIIDESGMPKERFSAEFPKEGPSILRIQQVVRGDSAAYFCASSPRAQRGSQETQYFGPGTRLLVL.

V usage is TRBV6-6 and J usage is TRBJ2-6; tentatively, D is TRBD1 (5 bases). V was trimmed by 6 bases and J by 2 bases, leaving 11 bases between them. From germline, CDR1 is MNHNY and CDR2 SVGAGI (reference sequence). This CDR3 is 15 amino acids long. This CDR3 reads CASSLRTTGANVLTF. In DNA form, the CDR3 reads TGTGCCAGCAGCCTTCGGACAACTGGGGCCAACGTCCTGACTTTC.

This chain links TRBV11-2 with TRBJ2-3, with 8 bases aligning to TRBD1. CDR1 and CDR2 (germline): SGHAT, FQNNGV. The CDR3 length is 15 residues. With V trimmed by 4 bases and J by 2 bases, 5 bases remained unmatched. The CDR3 loop is CASSSRQGSTDTQYF. The CDR3 region has the DNA TGTGCCAGCAGCTCTAGACAGGGGTCCACAGATACGCAGTATTTT.